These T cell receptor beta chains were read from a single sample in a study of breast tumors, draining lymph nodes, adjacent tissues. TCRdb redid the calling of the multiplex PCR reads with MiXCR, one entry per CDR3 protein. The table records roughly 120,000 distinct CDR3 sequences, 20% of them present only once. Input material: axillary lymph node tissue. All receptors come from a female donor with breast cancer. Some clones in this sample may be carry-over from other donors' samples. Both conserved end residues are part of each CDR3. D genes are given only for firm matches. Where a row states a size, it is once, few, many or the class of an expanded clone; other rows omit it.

TGTGCCAGCAGCTCCCGGGGGGGTCAGCGGAGCTCCTACGAGCAGTACTTC	CASSSRGGQRSSYEQYF	many	TRBD2	TRBV11-2	TRBJ2-7
TGCAGTGCCAGTGGGACCCAGTACTTC	CSASGTQYF	.	.	TRBV20-1	TRBJ2-5
TGTGCCAGCAGTGAAGATGGAGGGGGTGCACCCCTCCACTTT	CASSEDGGGAPLHF	many	.	TRBV6-1	TRBJ1-6
TGTGCCAGCAGCCCCACCGGGGGTTTGGTAACCGGGGCCAACGTCCTGACTTTC	CASSPTGGLVTGANVLTF	.	.	TRBV7-9	TRBJ2-6
TGCAGTGCTAGAGATAGCGGGGACAGCTCTCGGGCCAACGTCCTGACTTTC	CSARDSGDSSRANVLTF	many	.	TRBV20-1	TRBJ2-6
TGCAGCGTTAAAACAGGGGGGCCGGCAACATCACCCCTCCACTTC	CSVKTGGPATSPLHF	.	TRBD1	TRBV29-1	TRBJ1-6
TGTGCCAGTAGTGGTAACAGGGATCGGGAACAAGAGACCCAGTACTTC	CASSGNRDREQETQYF	many	.	TRBV19	TRBJ2-5
TGTGCCAGCAGTGAAGAGGAAGTCGAGGTGTTTTTT	CASSEEEVEVFF	many	.	TRBV6-1	TRBJ2-2
TGTGCCAGCAGTGATGGGGGACAGAAGGAAGAGACCCAGTACTTC	CASSDGGQKEETQYF	few	TRBD1	TRBV6-1	TRBJ2-5
TGTGCCAGCAGCCAACCCCCGGCCGGGAGCTCTGGAAACACCATATATTTT	CASSQPPAGSSGNTIYF	.	.	TRBV3-1	TRBJ1-3
TGTGCCAGCAGCTTAGGGCGGAGGAACACTGAAGCTTTCTTT	CASSLGRRNTEAFF	.	.	TRBV5-6	TRBJ1-1
TGTGCCAGTAGTTGGGGGACTCGAACTTCACCCCTCCACTTT	CASSWGTRTSPLHF	many	.	TRBV19	TRBJ1-6
TGTGCCAGCAGTTACTCGACGGGGAGGAGAAACATTCAGTACTTC	CASSYSTGRRNIQYF	few	.	TRBV6-5	TRBJ2-4
TGTGCCATTTCCCTAGGCCTTAAGGGGGACCAGTACTTC	CAISLGLKGDQYF	many	.	TRBV2	TRBJ2-5
TGTGCCAGCAGTTCCCTAGCGGGGGGGGCGACCGGCGAGCAGTTCTTC	CASSSLAGGATGEQFF	many	TRBD2	TRBV6-5	TRBJ2-1
TGCAGTGCTAGAGAGTGGATGGCAGATACGCAGTATTTT	CSAREWMADTQYF	many	.	TRBV20-1	TRBJ2-3